Below, 18 T cell receptor beta chains from the same sample are listed, as sequenced in a study of T-cell reconstitution after alpha-beta-depleted transplantation in children. During its preparation, the TCRbeta library received unique molecular identifiers. TCRdb used MiXCR to reprocess the PCR reads, holding one entry per CDR3 protein. The sample has hundreds of thousands of distinct CDR3 sequences, about a tenth seen once. The sample here was PBMCs from the stem cell graft donor, taken from the stem cell graft. The receptors shown here come from a human donor who donated a stem cell graft to a child with acute lymphoblastic leukemia.

The rearrangement uses TRBV29-1 and TRBJ1-1; D may be TRBD1 (5 bases). CDR3 length: 17 amino acids. V lost 5 bases and J 5 bases, leaving 27 bases between the germline ends. Germline CDR1 and CDR2: SQVTM and ANQGSEA. The CDR3 DNA is TGCAGCGTTCGAAGACCCGACAGCCCCTTAATGGTGACTGAAGCTTTCTTT. Its protein is CSVRRPDSPLMVTEAFF. Drawing the rest from reference TRBV29-1 and TRBJ1-1, the complete variable domain is SAVISQKPSRDICQRGTSLTIQCQVDSQVTMMFWYRQQPGQSLTLIATANQGSEATYESGFVIDKFPISRPNLTFSTLTVSNMSPEDSSIYLCSVRRPDSPLMVTEAFFGQGTRLTVV.

The sample holds many counts of this clonotype. The chain links TRBV20-1 to TRBJ2-7; 11 nucleotides match TRBD2. This CDR3 contains 14 residues. Germline-derived CDR1 and CDR2 are DFQATT and SNEGSKA (reference sequence). V was pared by 3 bases and J by 7 bases, with 8 bases of the junction left unmatched. DNA of the CDR3: TGCAGTGCTAGCATTAGCGGGGGGGCCAGAGAGCAGTACTTC. Its translation: CSASISGGAREQYF.

The DNA for the CDR3 is TGTGCCATCAGTAGCAGTCCAGGGGACTCTCTCGAGCAGTACTTC. This encodes CAISSSPGDSLEQYF. The genes are TRBV10-3 and TRBJ2-7, with D perhaps being TRBD1 or TRBD2 (6 bases each). The V gene's germline CDR1 is ENHRY and CDR2 SYGVKD. The CDR3 consists of 15 residues. V lost 5 bases and J lost 6, with 20 bases in between.

CDR3 nucleotide sequence: TGTGCCAGCAGTGACTACAGGGGGAGGGGCGTAAGCAATCAGCCCCAGCATTTT. Its protein is CASSDYRGRGVSNQPQHF. The V gene is TRBV6-4, the J gene TRBJ1-5; 8 bases align to TRBD1. This CDR3 region has 18 residues. The V gene end was trimmed by 1 base and the J gene end by 1 base; junction bases not matched to a gene: 9. Germline lookup yields CDR1 MRHNA and CDR2 SNTAGT.

This clonotype was seen at least ten times. The rearrangement joins TRBV27 to TRBJ2-7; D may be TRBD1 or TRBD2 (5 bases each). CDR3 size: 14 residues. Looked up from germline, CDR1 is MNHEY and CDR2 is SMNVEV (reference sequence). Deletions cut 8 bases from V and 3 bases from J, with 17 bases between. CDR3 region: CASRPGTANYEQYF. CDR3 nucleotides: TGTGCCAGCCGCCCTGGGACGGCTAACTACGAGCAGTACTTC.

The table lists this clonotype with a few counts. The chain couples TRBV19 to TRBJ2-3; 9 bases line up with TRBD2. The CDR3 has 18 amino acids. The junction had 12 bases not matched to a gene; V was cut back by 0 bases and J by 5 bases. In germline, CDR1 is LNHDA, CDR2 SQIVND (reference sequence). CDR3 DNA: TGTGCCAGTAGTATAGATGGTCTGCCTAGCGGGGACCGAGATACGCAGTATTTT. The encoded protein is CASSIDGLPSGDRDTQYF.

This clonotype was counted many times. A junction boundary mismatches the germline segment, possibly from a read error. The V and J genes are TRBV5-1 and TRBJ1-2; TRBD1 matches at 7 bases. There are 13 residues in the CDR3. Germline assignment: CDR1 SGHRS and CDR2 YFSETQ. The CDR3 nucleotides are TGCGCCAGCAGCCTTGACGGCGCGACAGGGCTGGTCTTC. Its translation is CASSLDGATGLVF. Based on the CDR3 plus reference TRBV5-1 and TRBJ1-2, the full variable domain is KAGVTQTPRYLIKTRGQQVTLSCSPISGHRSVSWYQQTPGQGLQFLFEYFSETQRNKGNFPGRFSGRQFSNSRSEMNVSTLELGDSALYLCASSLDGATGLVFGSGTRLTVV.

This clonotype was counted only a few times. The rearrangement links TRBV3-1 to TRBJ2-7, with D uncertain. V lost 0 bases to trimming and J lost 8 bases, with 11 bases between them. CDR3 size: 13 residues. The V gene's germline CDR1 is LGHDT and CDR2 YNNKEL (reference sequence). CDR3 DNA: TGTGCCAGCAGCCAAGATAGTATAGTGAAGCAGTACTTC. Translated, it gives CASSQDSIVKQYF.

The V and J genes are TRBV27 and TRBJ2-5, with 7 bases matching TRBD2. The germline V gene has CDR1 MNHEY and CDR2 SMNVEV (reference sequence). This CDR3 is 15 amino acids long. V was clipped by 7 bases and J by 3 bases; unmatched bases: 11. The CDR3 nucleotides are TGTGCCAGCACCACAGCTCGGGACTATAAAGAGACCCAGTACTTC. This encodes CASTTARDYKETQYF.

This clonotype was counted at least ten times. This rearrangement joins TRBV20-1 to TRBJ1-1, with unresolved D. The CDR3 has 15 residues. V dropped 1 base and J dropped 5 bases, with 17 bases sitting between them. Germline V gives CDR1 DFQATT, CDR2 SNEGSKA (reference sequence). DNA of the CDR3: TGCAGTGCTAGAGGTCGCCAAGGATATAGTACTGAAGCTTTCTTT. Residues: CSARGRQGYSTEAFF.

The chain employs TRBV7-3 and TRBJ1-2; perhaps TRBD1 as D (5 bases). Germline V lookup: CDR1 SGHTA, CDR2 FQGTGA. With 1 base removed from V and 4 bases from J, the gap between germline ends came to 10 bases. The CDR3 extends over 14 amino acids. CDR3 sequence reads: CASSLSDGTYGYTF. CDR3 nucleotides: TGTGCCAGCAGCTTAAGCGACGGGACCTATGGCTACACCTTC.

As concerns this clonotype: Given a much more abundant clone one base away, this may be a read error. The rearrangement links TRBV19 to TRBJ2-1; D call uncertain. The CDR3 totals 15 residues. V lost 7 bases and J lost 0, with 13 bases in between. Looked up from germline, CDR1 is LNHDA and CDR2 is SQIVND (reference sequence). The CDR3 DNA reads TGTGCCAGTAAGGTAGGGTCAGGCTCCTACAATGAGCAGTTCTTC. It translates to CASKVGSGSYNEQFF.

This clonotype occurred many times. This chain joins TRBV29-1 and TRBJ2-7, with TRBD2 as a possible D gene (6 bases). Per germline, CDR1 SQVTM and CDR2 ANQGSEA. CDR3 length: 15 amino acids. V gave up 1 base and J gave up 9 bases, with 22 bases separating them. The CDR3 DNA follows: TGCAGCGTTGAAGGTACCGGAGCTACCTACGGGGGGCAGTACTTC. Encoded protein: CSVEGTGATYGGQYF.

Points on this clonotype: This may be a read error, as it is one base from a much larger clone. The rearrangement joins TRBV5-1 to TRBJ2-1; possibly TRBD2 for D (7 bases). The CDR3 sequence is 15 residues long. Germline V gene data show CDR1 as SGHRS and CDR2 as YFSETQ. The CDR3 DNA follows: TGCGTCAGCAGCCCGGGGGGCCTTAACTACAATGAGCAGTTCTTC. Translating it yields CVSSPGGLNYNEQFF.

This clonotype occurred a few times. J is TRBJ2-2 and V is TRBV19, with D maybe TRBD1 (6 bases). The germline CDR1 and CDR2 sequences are LNHDA and SQIVND (reference sequence). The CDR3 loop spans 15 amino acids. V shed 6 bases and J shed 4 bases, with 15 bases lying between them. CDR3 sequence reads: CASSPNRAGTGELFF. The CDR3 DNA reads TGTGCCAGTAGCCCTAACAGGGCGGGCACCGGGGAGCTGTTTTTT.

This clonotype was observed at least ten times. The chain couples TRBV12-3 or TRBV12-4 to TRBJ2-7; D may match TRBD1 or TRBD2 (6 bases each). The germline V and J ends were trimmed by 6 bases and 0 bases, with 12 bases remaining between them. The CDR3 spans 14 residues. The CDR3 reads CASSFGGGSYEQYF. In nucleotides, the CDR3 is TGTGCCAGCAGCTTCGGAGGGGGCTCCTACGAGCAGTACTTC.

A few counts support this clonotype. The J gene is TRBJ2-2, the V gene TRBV9; D possibly uses TRBD1 or TRBD2 (5 bases each). This CDR3 region has 16 residues. From germline, CDR1 is SGDLS and CDR2 YYNGEE. V dropped 2 bases and J dropped 3 bases, with 14 bases sitting between them. The CDR3 nucleotides are TGTGCCAGCAGCGTGGGAGTGGGGCCAGACACCGGGGAGCTGTTTTTT. Its protein product is CASSVGVGPDTGELFF.

This clonotype was counted ten times or more. The CDR3 DNA reads as TGCAGTGCTAGGGCGGGACAGGGATTCGGCTACACCTTC. Translating gives CSARAGQGFGYTF. The chain combines TRBV20-1 with TRBJ1-2, with TRBD1 matching over 9 bases. CDR1 and CDR2 from the germline V gene are DFQATT and SNEGSKA (reference sequence). After removal of 3 bases from V and 8 bases from J, the junction contained 7 bases not matched to a gene. This CDR3 is built from 13 residues.